Below, one T cell receptor beta chain is given with its context. Its matching antigen is unknown. Time point indicated: week 11, during vaccination. Each dose of the vaccine consisted of 300 ug of mutant IDH1 20-mer peptide, with topical imiquimod. CDR1 and CDR2 (germline): SEHNR, FQNEAQ (reference sequence). The CDR3 length is 14 residues. Trimming took off 2 bases at V and 6 bases at J, with 13 bases between the two ends. This table comes from immunoSEQ multiplex PCR, and its TCRdb copy is limited to in-frame clones, with some not included. The table lists 60,000 or so clones, 75% to 90% of them singletons. This record belongs to a study of a mutant IDH1 vaccine in newly diagnosed glioma.

The sequence was obtained from a middle-aged man with glioma. This material consisted of PBMCs, taken from a glioma patient whose treatment included an IDH1 peptide vaccine. The chain joins TRBV7-9 to TRBJ1-1; D perhaps matches TRBD1 (6 bases). CDR3 in amino acids: CASSLRSGDAEAFF. The CDR3 bases are TGTGCCAGCAGCTTACGATCAGGGGACGCTGAAGCTTTCTTT.